At least ten counts were recorded for the clone carrying this T cell receptor beta chain. Its cognate antigen is unknown. This record comes from a study of Graves' ophthalmopathy and Graves' hyperthyroidism. Study findings and constraints: Among expanded thyroid clonotypes above 0.001 frequency, most also occurred in blood.

Germline lookup yields CDR1 MNHEY and CDR2 SMNVEV (reference sequence). J was trimmed by 5 bases and V by 4 bases; bases with no gene match: 4. The CDR3 covers 14 residues. Amplification of the TCR beta CDR3 regions used RNA transcripts (as template). First-round RT-PCR relied on HTBI primers, and a second-round multiplex PCR came next. From the multiplex PCR reads, TCRdb called clonotypes with MiXCR, one entry per CDR3 protein. Altogether under 350,000 distinct CDR3 sequences are present, 15% to 20% being singletons, with the ten largest covering roughly 12%. The V call is TRBV27, the J call TRBJ2-5, with 10 bases that match TRBD2. This TCR derives from an adult man with Graves' ophthalmopathy. Specimen: peripheral blood. CDR3 amino acids: CASSSSGGGETQYF. CDR3 nucleotide sequence: TGTGCCAGCAGTTCCAGCGGGGGGGGGGAGACCCAGTACTTC.